The present T cell receptor (beta chain) was sequenced within a study of early T cells in non-severe SARS-CoV-2 infection. About the study: Sequenced material consisted of bulk RNA (from unsorted whole blood), and chains were unpaired.

Separate cDNA molecules each had unique molecular identifiers attached to them. TCRdb reprocessed the 5' RACE reads with MiXCR, giving one entry per CDR3 protein. The repertoire holds some 88,000 distinct CDR3 sequences, with 16% as singletons. Trimming took 7 bases from V and 3 from J, leaving 10 bases between them. This CDR3 is 13 amino acids long. The germline V gene has CDR1 MNHNY and CDR2 SVGAGI (reference sequence). The chain is built from TRBV6-6 and TRBJ2-1; D call uncertain. Source: whole blood, taken at baseline. The receptor was isolated from an adult who was a healthcare worker with PCR-confirmed SARS-CoV-2 infection or an uninfected control (not recorded which). The CDR3 sequence: CASTASYYNEQFF. The CDR3 DNA sequence: TGTGCCAGCACGGCCAGCTACTACAATGAGCAGTTCTTC.